The clone carrying this T cell receptor beta chain was observed a single time. The data were taken from a study of OX40 agonist ivuxolimab in advanced cancers. Sequencing used immunoSEQ multiplex PCR; TCRdb keeps in-frame clones, though not all of them. The sample includes roughly 71,000 clones, approximately 88% seen only once; the top ten take 0.45% to 0.6%. Source: CD4+ or CD8+ T cells sorted from blood, taken in a trial of the OX40 agonist ivuxolimab. This receptor was identified in an adult with an advanced solid tumor such as melanoma, head and neck, liver or kidney cancer.

DNA for the CDR3: TGTGCCAGCACCACGGCGGGAATCACTGAAGCTTTCTTT. It codes for CASTTAGITEAFF. V usage is TRBV6-5 and J usage is TRBJ1-1; D remains ambiguous. V was cut by 7 bases and J by 4 bases, with 13 bases left in between. CDR3 size: 13 residues. The germline CDR1 and CDR2 sequences are MNHEY and SVGAGI.